This TCR beta chain is drawn from a study of control samples from healthy donors and cancer patients. The CDR3 consists of 15 residues. Deletions cut 2 bases from V and 3 bases from J, with 15 bases between. Germline CDR1 and CDR2: SQVTM and ANQGSEA. Libraries were prepared by immunoSEQ multiplex PCR; TCRdb keeps only in-frame clonotypes and omits some of them. The sample consists of approximately 100,000 clones, approximately 82% of them appearing once. The clonotype comes from a man aged 60 to 69 in good health. This chain links TRBV29-1 with TRBJ2-3; a possible D gene is TRBD2 (6 bases). The specimen sequenced was blood. This CDR3 is CSVESSSGHTDTQYF. The CDR3 DNA is TGCAGCGTTGAAAGTAGTAGCGGACATACAGATACGCAGTATTTT.